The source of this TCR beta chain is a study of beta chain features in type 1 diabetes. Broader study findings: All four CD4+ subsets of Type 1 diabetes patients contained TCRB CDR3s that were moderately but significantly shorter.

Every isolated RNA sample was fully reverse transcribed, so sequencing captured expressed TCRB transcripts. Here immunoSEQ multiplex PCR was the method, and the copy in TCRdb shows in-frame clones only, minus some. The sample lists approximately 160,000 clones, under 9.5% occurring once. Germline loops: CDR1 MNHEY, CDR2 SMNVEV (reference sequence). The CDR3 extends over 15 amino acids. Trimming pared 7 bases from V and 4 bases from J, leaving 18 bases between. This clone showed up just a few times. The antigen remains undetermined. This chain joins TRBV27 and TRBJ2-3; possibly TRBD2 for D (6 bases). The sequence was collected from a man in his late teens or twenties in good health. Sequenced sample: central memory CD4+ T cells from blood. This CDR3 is CASTPMGGFADTQYF. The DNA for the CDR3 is TGTGCCAGCACCCCAATGGGGGGATTTGCAGATACGCAGTATTTT.